These 22 T cell receptor beta chains were all obtained from the same sample, sequenced in a study of CD4+ T cells in melanoma. Sequenced by immunoSEQ multiplex PCR; TCRdb stores in-frame clones only, minus some. The sample records roughly 50,000 clones, roughly 89% being singletons. The source material was peripheral blood. The source of these receptors is a human donor with melanoma.

This chain links TRBV11-2 with TRBJ2-1, with D perhaps TRBD2 (5 bases). Germline CDR1 SGHAT, CDR2 FQNNGV. Trimming pared 5 bases from V and 8 bases from J, leaving 16 bases between. The CDR3 sequence is 14 residues long. CDR3 DNA sequence: TGTGCCAGCAGCCCGGGGAATCTAATTGATGAGCAGTTCTTC. Translating gives CASSPGNLIDEQFF.

This rearrangement joins TRBV25-1 to TRBJ1-1; tentative D call: TRBD1 (5 bases). CDR1 and CDR2 from the germline V gene are MGHDK and SYGVNS. The CDR3 contains 14 residues. Trimming left V 4 bases short and J 2 bases short, with 11 bases between. CDR3: CASSGGRVNTEAFF. The CDR3 DNA is TGTGCCAGCAGTGGGGGCAGGGTAAACACTGAAGCTTTCTTT.

The J gene is TRBJ1-4, the V gene TRBV6-1; D is perhaps TRBD1 (5 bases). The CDR3 spans 14 residues. Trimming took 4 bases from V and 5 from J, leaving 11 bases between them. Germline V gene data show CDR1 as MNHNS and CDR2 as SASEGT. CDR3 region: CASSVSQVNEKLFF. The CDR3 DNA sequence: TGTGCCAGCAGTGTATCACAGGTGAATGAAAAACTGTTTTTT.

The gene calls are TRBV28 and TRBJ1-5; D gene ambiguous. From germline, CDR1 is MDHEN and CDR2 SYDVKM. The V and J ends lost 5 bases and 9 bases respectively, with 14 bases between them. CDR3 length: 13 residues. CDR3 sequence: CASSLQRPGPQHF. The CDR3 DNA sequence: TGTGCCAGCAGTCTACAGCGCCCTGGGCCCCAGCATTTT.

The chain uses TRBV6-1 and TRBJ1-3; a possible D gene is TRBD1 (5 bases). V was pared by 2 bases and J by 0 bases, with 14 bases between. The CDR3 sequence is 17 residues long. Germline V gene data show CDR1 as MNHNS and CDR2 as SASEGT. In DNA form, the CDR3 reads TGTGCCAGCAGTGAATGGGGCGATATCCGCTCTGGAAACACCATATATTTT. It is translated as CASSEWGDIRSGNTIYF.

This clone was counted a few times. This rearrangement joins TRBV5-1 to TRBJ1-1; TRBD1 agrees at 7 bases. Per germline, CDR1 SGHRS and CDR2 YFSETQ. CDR3 length: 15 amino acids. V trimming: 3 bases; J trimming: 4 bases; junction bases outside the gene matches: 9. DNA of the CDR3: TGCGCCAGCAGCTCCTTGACAGGGTTGGGCACTGAAGCTTTCTTT. This translates into CASSSLTGLGTEAFF.

CDR3 bases: TGTGCCAGCAGCGTAGGGGGACAGGGGAATGAGCAGTTCTTC. Translation gives CASSVGGQGNEQFF. This chain joins TRBV9 and TRBJ2-1; 10 bases match TRBD1. Losses at the gene ends were 0 bases for V and 7 bases for J; bases not matched to a gene: 1. Per germline, CDR1 SGDLS and CDR2 YYNGEE. This CDR3 has 14 amino acids.

The chain carries TRBV28 and TRBJ2-3; a possible D gene is TRBD1 (5 bases). Germline V gene lookup returns CDR1 MDHEN and CDR2 SYDVKM. The CDR3 extends over 15 amino acids. Trimming stripped 2 bases from V and 1 base from J, with 10 bases between. CDR3 DNA: TGTGCCAGCAGTTTAGTCCCCAGGGGCACAGATACGCAGTATTTT. Translated, it gives CASSLVPRGTDTQYF.

The genes are TRBV4-1 and TRBJ2-3; possible D gene TRBD1, 5 bases. Per germline, CDR1 MGHRA and CDR2 YSYEKL. The CDR3 loop spans 16 amino acids. The ends were cut back, 1 base at V and 2 bases at J, with 13 bases in the middle. CDR3 residues: CASSQAWAGYTDTQYF. The CDR3 DNA reads TGCGCCAGCAGCCAAGCTTGGGCAGGGTACACAGATACGCAGTATTTT.

The J gene is TRBJ2-6, the V gene TRBV5-8; either TRBD1 or TRBD2 may supply D (5 bases each). The CDR3 totals 15 residues. V gave up 4 bases and J gave up 2 bases, with 10 bases separating them. Germline lookup yields CDR1 SGHTS and CDR2 YDEGEE. For the CDR3, the DNA is TGTGCCAGCAGCAGGGGACGGCCTGGGGCCAACGTCCTGACTTTC. Translation: CASSRGRPGANVLTF.

This chain uses TRBV5-1 with TRBJ1-2, with D possibly being TRBD1 (6 bases). Per the germline V gene, CDR1 is SGHRS and CDR2 is YFSETQ. The CDR3 has 12 amino acids. V dropped 4 bases and J dropped 6 bases, with 10 bases sitting between them. The chain's CDR3 is CASSPTGDGYTF. CDR3 nucleotides: TGCGCCAGCAGCCCGACAGGAGATGGCTACACCTTC.

The V and J genes are TRBV10-2 and TRBJ2-7, with a tentative D call TRBD1 (6 bases). This CDR3 contains 15 residues. Trimming left V 4 bases short and J 1 base short, with 14 bases between. Germline CDR1 reads WSHSY; CDR2 reads SAAADI. CDR3 protein: CASSGRGTKSYEQYF. The CDR3 DNA sequence: TGCGCCAGCAGTGGAAGGGGGACGAAATCCTACGAGCAGTACTTC.

The genes are TRBV5-6 and TRBJ2-7, with 8 nucleotides matching TRBD1. CDR1 is SGHDT and CDR2 is YYEEEE in the germline V gene. The ends lost 5 bases at V and 5 bases at J; junction bases unmatched: 12. The CDR3 loop spans 15 amino acids. CDR3 nucleotide sequence: TGTGCCAGCAGAGACCTAAGGACAGGGCTGCACGAGCAGTACTTC. It encodes CASRDLRTGLHEQYF.

V and J are TRBV10-1 and TRBJ1-1, with no clear D. Germline V gene sequence: CDR1 WNHNN, CDR2 SYGVQD (reference sequence). This CDR3 comprises 13 residues. The ends were cut back, 4 bases at V and 1 base at J, with 7 bases in the middle. CDR3 nucleotides: TGCGCCAGCAGTGGGCAGGCGAACACTGAAGCTTTCTTT. This gives the protein CASSGQANTEAFF.

This chain links TRBV2 with TRBJ2-2, with D unresolved. This CDR3 comprises 10 residues. The V and J ends lost 6 bases and 7 bases respectively, with 3 bases between them. Germline CDR1 SNHLY, CDR2 FYNNEI. The CDR3 is CASRGGELFF. CDR3 coding DNA: TGTGCCAGCAGGGGCGGGGAGCTGTTTTTT. The full variable domain, with the rest looked up from reference TRBV2 and TRBJ2-2, is EPEVTQTPSHQVTQMGQEVILRCVPISNHLYFYWYRQILGQKVEFLVSFYNNEISEKSEIFDDQFSVERPDGSNFTLKIRSTKLEDSAMYFCASRGGELFFGEGSRLTVL.

This clone was seen repeatedly, ten times or more. One end of the junction is discordant with germline, which a read error may explain. The chain combines TRBV28 with TRBJ1-6; D remains unclear. Germline V gene lookup returns CDR1 MDHEN and CDR2 SYDVKM. CDR3 length: 15 amino acids. The CDR3 DNA sequence: TGTGCCAGCAGTTCTGATGGACGCTATTATTCACCCCTCCACTTT. This codes for CASSSDGRYYSPLHF. The whole variable domain, filled in from reference TRBV28 and TRBJ1-6, reads DVKVTQSSRYLVKRTGEKVFLECVQDMDHENMFWYRQDPGLGLRLIYFSYDVKMKEKGDIPEGYSVSREKKERFSLILESASTNQTSMYLCASSSDGRYYSPLHFGNGTRLTVT.

This chain uses TRBV30 with TRBJ2-2; D remains ambiguous. Germline V CDR1 and CDR2: GTSNPN, SVGIG (reference sequence). V dropped 0 bases and J dropped 3 bases, with 8 bases sitting between them. The CDR3 contains 14 residues. The CDR3 loop reads CAWSVLPHTGELFF. CDR3 nucleotides: TGTGCCTGGAGTGTACTGCCTCACACCGGGGAGCTGTTTTTT.

This chain uses TRBV18 with TRBJ1-1; a possible D gene is TRBD1 (5 bases). In germline, CDR1 is KGHSH, CDR2 LQKENI. Deletions cut 3 bases from V and 6 bases from J, with 11 bases between. The CDR3 runs 13 residues. CDR3 DNA sequence: TGTGCCAGCTCACCCAGGGACTTCGCTGAAGCTTTCTTT. This gives the protein CASSPRDFAEAFF.

The J gene is TRBJ2-7, the V gene TRBV6-5; tentatively, D is TRBD1 (5 bases). The germline V and J ends were trimmed by 2 bases and 1 base, with 15 bases remaining between them. CDR3 length: 16 residues. CDR1 is MNHEY and CDR2 is SVGAGI in the germline V gene. CDR3 coding DNA: TGTGCCAGCAGTTACAGTTCCATGCGACAGTCCTACGAGCAGTACTTC. This encodes CASSYSSMRQSYEQYF.

V usage is TRBV5-1 and J usage is TRBJ1-2, with TRBD1 as a possible D gene (5 bases). Germline CDR1 SGHRS, CDR2 YFSETQ. Trimming left V 4 bases short and J 8 bases short, with 27 bases between. The CDR3 is 17 amino acids. The CDR3 is CASSHGGRSRGAAGYTF. CDR3 nucleotides: TGCGCCAGCAGCCACGGCGGGAGGAGTCGAGGGGCCGCGGGCTACACCTTC.

V usage is TRBV28 and J usage is TRBJ1-2; D is unclear. V lost 5 bases, J lost 3 bases, and 10 bases lay in between. Per the germline V gene, CDR1 is MDHEN and CDR2 is SYDVKM. The CDR3 consists of 13 residues. CDR3 residues: CASSPGAHYGYTF. In nucleotides, the CDR3 is TGTGCCAGCAGTCCAGGTGCTCACTATGGCTACACCTTC.

The chain uses TRBV7-9 and TRBJ1-3, with TRBD1 as a possible D gene (5 bases). The CDR3 extends over 15 amino acids. The V and J ends lost 5 bases and 0 bases respectively, with 11 bases between them. Germline V gives CDR1 SEHNR, CDR2 FQNEAQ (reference sequence). CDR3 amino acids: CASSPGTGSGNTIYF. Written as DNA, the CDR3 is TGTGCCAGCAGCCCCGGGACGGGCTCTGGAAACACCATATATTTT.